The clone carrying this TCR beta chain was counted only a few times. Antigen unknown. Sample treatment: roughly ten-day PBMC culture with coronavirus spike peptide pools or control peptides (ViraFEST assay). Collection of the unexposed donor's CD4+ T cells took place before the COVID-19 pandemic (2011-2018). Peptide-pool expansion of antigen-specific T cells preceded TCR sequencing in ViraFEST. These data belong to a study of vaccination and CD4 T cells after COVID-19. Looking at the study overall: Post-COVID sampling occurred a median approximately 100 days after diagnosis (range 35 to 161).

Cultured CD4+ T cell DNA was sequenced using the Oncomine TCR Beta short-read assay. MiXCR, applied by TCRdb to the PCR reads, yields one record per CDR3 protein. The repertoire holds some 1,000 distinct CDR3 sequences, with 17% as singletons. Study conclusions and caveats: With convalescent patients, a median roughly 83% of reactive clones emerged solely after vaccination.

V was shortened by 4 bases and J by 6 bases, with 20 bases between the two germline ends. Germline lookup yields CDR1 SGHRS and CDR2 YFSETQ. This CDR3 comprises 16 residues. Sequencing was performed on CD4+ T cells from blood, cultured in vitro. This sequence originates from a human donor in good health. V and J are TRBV5-1 and TRBJ1-5; D may be TRBD1 (6 bases). The DNA for the CDR3 is TGCGCCAGCAGCCCCGGCGTAGGGGGATCGGGTCAGCCCCAGCATTTT. Protein: CASSPGVGGSGQPQHF. The full variable domain, completed using reference TRBV5-1 and TRBJ1-5, is KAGVTQTPRYLIKTRGQQVTLSCSPISGHRSVSWYQQTPGQGLQFLFEYFSETQRNKGNFPGRFSGRQFSNSRSEMNVSTLELGDSALYLCASSPGVGGSGQPQHFGDGTRLSIL.